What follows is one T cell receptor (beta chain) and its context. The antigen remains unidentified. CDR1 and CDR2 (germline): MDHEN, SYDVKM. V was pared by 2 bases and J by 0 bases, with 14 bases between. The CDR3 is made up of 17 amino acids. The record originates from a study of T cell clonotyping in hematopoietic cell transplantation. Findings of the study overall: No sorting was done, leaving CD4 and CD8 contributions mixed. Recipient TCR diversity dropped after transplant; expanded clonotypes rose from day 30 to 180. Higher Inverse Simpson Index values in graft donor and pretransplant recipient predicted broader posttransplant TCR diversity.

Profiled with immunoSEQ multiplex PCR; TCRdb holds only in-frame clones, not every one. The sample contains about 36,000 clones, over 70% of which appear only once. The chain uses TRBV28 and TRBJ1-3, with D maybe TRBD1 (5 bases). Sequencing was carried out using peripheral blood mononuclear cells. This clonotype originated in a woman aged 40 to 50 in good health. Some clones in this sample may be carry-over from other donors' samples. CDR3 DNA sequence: TGTGCCAGCAGTTTACTTCGGGACCTCTCCTCTGGAAACACCATATATTTT. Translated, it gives CASSLLRDLSSGNTIYF.